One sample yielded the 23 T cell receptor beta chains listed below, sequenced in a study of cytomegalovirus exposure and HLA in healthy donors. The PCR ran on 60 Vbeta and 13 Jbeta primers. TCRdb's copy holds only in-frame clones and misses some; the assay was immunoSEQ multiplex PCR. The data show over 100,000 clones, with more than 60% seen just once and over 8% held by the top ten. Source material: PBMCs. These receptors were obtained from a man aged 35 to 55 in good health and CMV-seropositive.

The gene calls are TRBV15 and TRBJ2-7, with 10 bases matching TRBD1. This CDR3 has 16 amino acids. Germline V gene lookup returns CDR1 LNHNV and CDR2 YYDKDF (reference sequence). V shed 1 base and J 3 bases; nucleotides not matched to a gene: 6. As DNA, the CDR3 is TGTGCCACCAGCAGAGGATCCGGGACAGGGGTCTACGAGCAGTACTTC. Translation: CATSRGSGTGVYEQYF. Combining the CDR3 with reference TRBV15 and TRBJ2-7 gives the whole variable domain DAMVIQNPRYQVTQFGKPVTLSCSQTLNHNVMYWYQQKSSQAPKLLFHYYDKDFNNEADTPDNFQSRRPNTSFCFLDIRSPGLGDTAMYLCATSRGSGTGVYEQYFGPGTRLTVT.

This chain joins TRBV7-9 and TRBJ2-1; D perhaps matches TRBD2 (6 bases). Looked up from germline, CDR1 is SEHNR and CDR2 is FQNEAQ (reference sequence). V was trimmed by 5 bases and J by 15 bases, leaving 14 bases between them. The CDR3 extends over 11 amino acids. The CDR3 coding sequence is TGTGCCAGCAGCCCTTCTAGCGTGACGTTCTTC. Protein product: CASSPSSVTFF.

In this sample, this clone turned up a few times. The CDR3 bases are TGTGCCAGCAGTGAAAATCTTGCAGGAACCCGCTCCATATATTTT. Translating it yields CASSENLAGTRSIYF. This chain uses TRBV6-1 with TRBJ1-3, with D unresolved. V lost 2 bases and J lost 11, with 19 bases in between. The CDR3 consists of 15 residues. Germline V gene lookup returns CDR1 MNHNS and CDR2 SASEGT.

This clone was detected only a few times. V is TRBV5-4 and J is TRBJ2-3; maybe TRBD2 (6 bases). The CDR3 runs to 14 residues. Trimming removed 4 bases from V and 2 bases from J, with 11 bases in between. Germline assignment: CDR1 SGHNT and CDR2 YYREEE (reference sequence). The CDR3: CASSVGGFTDTQYF. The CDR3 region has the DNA TGTGCCAGCAGCGTGGGAGGATTCACAGATACGCAGTATTTT.

As DNA, the CDR3 is TGTGCCAGCAGTTACTCCTTCACAGGGGACAGAGAGACCCAGTACTTC. This encodes CASSYSFTGDRETQYF. The chain is built from TRBV6-5 and TRBJ2-5; 7 positions match TRBD1. The germline V gene encodes CDR1 MNHEY and CDR2 SVGAGI. The CDR3 runs 16 residues. V was clipped by 0 bases and J by 4 bases; unmatched bases: 8.

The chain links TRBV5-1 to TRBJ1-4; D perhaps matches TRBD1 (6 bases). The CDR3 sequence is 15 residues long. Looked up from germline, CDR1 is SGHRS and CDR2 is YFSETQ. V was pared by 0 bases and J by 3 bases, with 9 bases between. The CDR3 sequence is CASSLGRGSNEKLFF. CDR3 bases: TGCGCCAGCAGCTTGGGCAGGGGATCTAATGAAAAACTGTTTTTT.

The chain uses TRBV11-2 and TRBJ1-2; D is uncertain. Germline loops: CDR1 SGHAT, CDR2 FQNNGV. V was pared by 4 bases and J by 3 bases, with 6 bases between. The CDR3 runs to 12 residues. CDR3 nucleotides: TGTGCCAGCAGCTCCGAGCACTATGGCTACACCTTC. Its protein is CASSSEHYGYTF.

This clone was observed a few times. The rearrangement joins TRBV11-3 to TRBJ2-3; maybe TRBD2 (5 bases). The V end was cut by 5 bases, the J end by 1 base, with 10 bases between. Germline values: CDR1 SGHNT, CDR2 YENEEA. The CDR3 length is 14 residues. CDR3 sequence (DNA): TGTGCCAGCAGCACAACTAGGGGCACAGATACGCAGTATTTT. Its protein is CASSTTRGTDTQYF. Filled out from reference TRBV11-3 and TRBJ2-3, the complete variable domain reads EAGVVQSPRYKIIEKKQPVAFWCNPISGHNTLYWYLQNLGQGPELLIRYENEEAVDDSQLPKDRFSAERLKGVDSTLKIQPAELGDSAVYLCASSTTRGTDTQYFGPGTRLTVL.

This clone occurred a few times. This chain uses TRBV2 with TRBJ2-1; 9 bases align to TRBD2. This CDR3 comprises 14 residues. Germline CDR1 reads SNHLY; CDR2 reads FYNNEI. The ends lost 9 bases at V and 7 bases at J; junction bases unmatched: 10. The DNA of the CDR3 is TGTGCCAGTGGGCGGGAGGGCCAGGGAAATGAGCAGTTCTTC. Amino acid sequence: CASGREGQGNEQFF.

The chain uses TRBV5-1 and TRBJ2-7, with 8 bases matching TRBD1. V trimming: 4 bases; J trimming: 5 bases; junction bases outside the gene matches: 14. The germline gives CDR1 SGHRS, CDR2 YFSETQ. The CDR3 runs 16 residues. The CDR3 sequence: CASSRGNTGTGHEQYF. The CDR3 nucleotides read TGCGCCAGCAGCCGGGGAAACACAGGGACAGGCCACGAGCAGTACTTC.

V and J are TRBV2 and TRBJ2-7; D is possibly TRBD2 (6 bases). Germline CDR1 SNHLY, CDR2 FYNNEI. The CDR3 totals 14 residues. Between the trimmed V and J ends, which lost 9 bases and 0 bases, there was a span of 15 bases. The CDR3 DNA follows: TGTGCCAGTAAACGGGACTCCAACTCCTACGAGCAGTACTTC. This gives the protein CASKRDSNSYEQYF.

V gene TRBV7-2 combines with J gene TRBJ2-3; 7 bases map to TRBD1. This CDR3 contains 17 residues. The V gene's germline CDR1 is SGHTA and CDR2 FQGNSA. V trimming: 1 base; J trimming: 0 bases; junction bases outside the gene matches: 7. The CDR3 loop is CASSLVGTALSTDTQYF. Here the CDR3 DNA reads TGTGCCAGCAGCTTAGTGGGGACAGCTCTTAGCACAGATACGCAGTATTTT.

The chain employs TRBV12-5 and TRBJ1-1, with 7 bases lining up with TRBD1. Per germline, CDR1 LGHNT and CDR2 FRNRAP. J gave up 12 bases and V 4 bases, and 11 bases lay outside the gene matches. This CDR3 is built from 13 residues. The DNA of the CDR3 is TGTGCTAGTGGTTCCTTCCGGACAGGCAGAACTTTCTTT. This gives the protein CASGSFRTGRTFF.

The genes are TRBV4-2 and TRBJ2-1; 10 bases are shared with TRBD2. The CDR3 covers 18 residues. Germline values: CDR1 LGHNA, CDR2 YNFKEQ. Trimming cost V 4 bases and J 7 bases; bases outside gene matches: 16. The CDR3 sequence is CASSLQLAGVSGTNEQFF. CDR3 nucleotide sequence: TGTGCCAGCAGCCTTCAGCTAGCGGGAGTCTCTGGCACGAATGAGCAGTTCTTC.

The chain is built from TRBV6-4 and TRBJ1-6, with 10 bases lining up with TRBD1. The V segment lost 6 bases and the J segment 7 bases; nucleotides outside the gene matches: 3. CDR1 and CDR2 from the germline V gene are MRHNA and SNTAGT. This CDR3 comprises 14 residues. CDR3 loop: CASRGQGGNSPLHF. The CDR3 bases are TGTGCCAGCAGAGGACAGGGGGGGAATTCACCCCTCCACTTT.

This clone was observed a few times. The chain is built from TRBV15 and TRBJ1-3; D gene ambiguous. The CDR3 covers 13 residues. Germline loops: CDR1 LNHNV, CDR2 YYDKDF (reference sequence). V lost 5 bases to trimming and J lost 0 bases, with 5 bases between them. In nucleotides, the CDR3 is TGTGCCACCAGCCAATTCTCTGGAAACACCATATATTTT. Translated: CATSQFSGNTIYF.

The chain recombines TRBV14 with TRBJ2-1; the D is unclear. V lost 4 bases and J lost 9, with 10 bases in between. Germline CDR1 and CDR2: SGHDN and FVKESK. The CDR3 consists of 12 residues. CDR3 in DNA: TGTGCCAGCAGCCTACTTTCGGGTGAGCAGTTCTTC. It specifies CASSLLSGEQFF.

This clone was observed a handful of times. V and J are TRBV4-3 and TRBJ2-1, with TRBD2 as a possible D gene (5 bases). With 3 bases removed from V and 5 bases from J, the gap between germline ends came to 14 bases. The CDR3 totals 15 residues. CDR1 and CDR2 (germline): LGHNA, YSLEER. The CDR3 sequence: CASSHAARADNEQFF. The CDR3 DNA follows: TGCGCCAGCAGCCACGCGGCTCGAGCGGACAATGAGCAGTTCTTC.

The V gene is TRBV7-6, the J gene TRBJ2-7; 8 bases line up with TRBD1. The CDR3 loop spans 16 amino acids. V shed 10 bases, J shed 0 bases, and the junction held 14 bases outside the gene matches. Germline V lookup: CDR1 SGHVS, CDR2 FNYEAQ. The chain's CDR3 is CATQQGAGGRSYEQYF. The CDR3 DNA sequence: TGTGCCACCCAGCAGGGGGCAGGGGGACGCTCCTACGAGCAGTACTTC.

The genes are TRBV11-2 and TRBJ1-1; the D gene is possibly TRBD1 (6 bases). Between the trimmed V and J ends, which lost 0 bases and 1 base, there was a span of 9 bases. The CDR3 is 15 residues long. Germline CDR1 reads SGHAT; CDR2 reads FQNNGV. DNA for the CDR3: TGTGCCAGCAGCTTAGAACGGACAGCGAACACTGAAGCTTTCTTT. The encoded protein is CASSLERTANTEAFF.

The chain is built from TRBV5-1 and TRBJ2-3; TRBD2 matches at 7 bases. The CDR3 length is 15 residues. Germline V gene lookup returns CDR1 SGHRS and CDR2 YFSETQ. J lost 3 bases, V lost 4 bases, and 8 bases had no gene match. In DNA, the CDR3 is TGCGCCAGCAGCGGGGGACTATCCAGGACAGATACGCAGTATTTT. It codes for CASSGGLSRTDTQYF.

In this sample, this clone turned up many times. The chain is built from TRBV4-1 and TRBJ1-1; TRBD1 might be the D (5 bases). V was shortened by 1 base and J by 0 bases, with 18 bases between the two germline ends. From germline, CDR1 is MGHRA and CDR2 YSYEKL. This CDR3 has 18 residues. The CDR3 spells CASSQGHGGRFMNTEAFF. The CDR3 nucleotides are TGCGCCAGCAGCCAAGGACACGGGGGGAGATTCATGAACACTGAAGCTTTCTTT.

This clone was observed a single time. This chain's CDR3 is CASSVAGYEQFF. DNA for the CDR3: TGTGCCAGCAGCGTCGCGGGCTATGAGCAGTTCTTC. The V and J genes are TRBV9 and TRBJ2-1; TRBD2 might be the D (5 bases). V lost 2 bases to trimming and J lost 8 bases, with 8 bases between them. Germline V lookup: CDR1 SGDLS, CDR2 YYNGEE. CDR3 length equals 12 residues. The full variable domain, rest sourced from reference TRBV9 and TRBJ2-1, is DSGVTQTPKHLITATGQRVTLRCSPRSGDLSVYWYQQSLDQGLQFLIQYYNGEERAKGNILERFSAQQFPDLHSELNLSSLELGDSALYFCASSVAGYEQFFGPGTRLTVL.